Listed below are T cell receptor beta chains from one sample, sequenced in a study of T cell repertoires in cytomegalovirus infection. What these receptors recognize is not known. TCRdb re-analysed the reads in MiXCR, keeping a single row per CDR3 protein. The repertoire holds approximately 910,000 distinct CDR3 sequences, with around 29% as singletons. Sequenced material: cultured CD8+ T cells from PBMCs, taken from culture after CMV antigen stimulation. These receptors came from a human donor in good health (CMV status not recorded). Some clones in this sample may be carry-over from other donors' samples. Both conserved end residues are part of each CDR3. A D gene is named only where the DNA matches it firmly.

>TRBJ2-5|TRBV12-5|TRBD2
CASGLPLVSSGGNRETQYF
>TRBJ1-1|TRBV12-3/TRBV12-4|.
CASSLWDSGSENTEAFF
>TRBJ2-7|TRBV4-1|TRBD2
CASSQESGGISYEQYF
>TRBJ2-2|TRBV7-9|TRBD2
CASSFTSGGPNGELFF
>TRBJ2-7|TRBV12-3/TRBV12-4|TRBD1
CASTPGQGAFDEQYF
>TRBJ2-7|TRBV7-9|.
CASSSSNREYYEQYF
>TRBJ1-4|TRBV2|TRBD1
CASSERRQGDEKLFF
>TRBJ1-2|TRBV7-2|TRBD1
CASSLETFDRGLGYTF
>TRBJ2-7|TRBV11-2|.
CASSLDVGNSYEQYF
>TRBJ2-5|TRBV7-6|TRBD2
CASSPERPGGPQTQYF
>TRBJ2-3|TRBV12-3/TRBV12-4|TRBD1
CASNNSGTGESSTDTQYF
>TRBJ2-7|TRBV19|.
CASSIAEGSYEQYF
>TRBJ2-5|TRBV6-1|.
CASSEWADQETQYF
>TRBJ1-1|TRBV27|.
CASSLFPGNTEAFF
>TRBJ2-7|TRBV29-1|.
CSVTLTGFYEQYF
>TRBJ2-3|TRBV28|.
CASSFRRGSSTDTQYF
>TRBJ1-1|TRBV7-9|.
CASSLDGTPDAEAFF
>TRBJ1-4|TRBV19|TRBD1
CASSDADRKIEKLFF
>TRBJ1-3|TRBV7-9|TRBD1
CASSPTNPGTGPRNTIYF
>TRBJ1-2|TRBV5-4|.
CASSLFPTPTVNYGYTF
>TRBJ1-2|TRBV6-6|.
CASSLRGQDRANYGYTF
>TRBJ2-3|TRBV4-1|TRBD1
CASSIRDRVTDTQYF
>TRBJ1-4|TRBV5-6|.
CASSPSLGGDSNEKLFF
>TRBJ2-4|TRBV5-4|.
CASSLALGAGDIQYF
>TRBJ1-1|TRBV6-5|.
CASSYDTTTEAFF
>TRBJ1-5|TRBV19|TRBD1
CASSIAPGQGFGQPQHF
>TRBJ2-1|TRBV19|.
CASSVGHNNEQFF